A selection of T cell receptor delta chains follows, all from one sample in a study of gamma-delta T cells after stem cell transplantation. TCRdb made new clone calls on the RT-PCR reads using CATT. The top ten clones hold 60% to 75% of a sample with 1,500 to 2,000 delta-chain clones, roughly 15% of them seen once. Sequencing input: gamma-delta T cells. These receptors came from a human donor. It is not recorded whose cells these are; they may come from a transplant donor. Each CDR3 is given with its conserved first and last residue. The order of the fields is clone size, D gene, J gene, V gene, CDR3 protein, CDR3 DNA. D genes are given only for firm matches. Size values are once, few and many counts, or a class for expanded clones, and some rows have none.

few	TRDD3	TRDJ1	TRDV3	CAFSLGLLGDRTDKLIF	TGTGCCTTTAGCTTGGGGTTACTGGGGGATAGAACCGATAAACTCATCTTT
NA	NA	TRDJ1	TRDV3	CASSSSYEWDTGDKLIF	TGTGCCAGCTCCAGCTCCTACGAGTGGGATACAGGGGATAAACTCATCTTT
NA	NA	TRDJ1	TRDV3	CAFKRSIQRYTYLVRHGTDKLIF	TGTGCCTTTAAAAGATCCATCCAACGCTACACGTACTTGGTGAGACATGGCACCGATAAACTCATCTTT
few	NA	TRDJ1	TRDV2	CACDASGGDKLIF	TGTGCCTGTGACGCTAGCGGGGGAGATAAACTCATCTTT
few	NA	TRDJ1	TRDV3	CASAYSTQTGLMANTDTLIF	TGTGCCTCAGCGTACTCTACTCAGACTGGGTTGATGGCCAACACCGATACACTCATCTTT
NA	TRDD2	TRDJ1	TRDV1	CALGEHDSYTEFGDYTDKLIF	TGTGCTCTTGGGGAACACGATTCCTACACAGAATTCGGTGACTACACCGATAAACTCATCTTT
few	TRDD3	TRDJ1	TRDV2	CACERLGASDKLIF	TGTGCCTGTGAAAGGCTGGGGGCTTCCGATAAACTCATCTTT
NA	TRDD3	TRDJ1	TRDV1	CALGEVHHWGIRETTDKLIF	TGTGCTCTTGGGGAAGTCCATCACTGGGGGATACGCGAGACGACCGATAAACTCATCTTT
NA	TRDD3	TRDJ1	TRDV1	CALGEESSWGIRGSTDKLIF	TGTGCTCTTGGGGAGGAATCGTCCTGGGGGATACGGGGGAGCACCGATAAACTCATCTTT
few	NA	TRDJ1	TRDV3	CAFVFVGATDTDKLIF	TGTGCCTTCGTCTTCGTCGGGGCGACGGACACCGATAAACTCATCTTT
few	TRDD3	TRDJ1	TRDV2	CACDSVLGEPPDKLIF	TGTGCCTGTGACTCCGTACTGGGGGAACCCCCCGATAAACTCATCTTT
few	NA	TRDJ1	TRDV2	CACDTVPRARADKLIF	TGTGCCTGTGACACCGTCCCCAGGGCTAGGGCCGATAAACTCATCTTT
few	TRDD2	TRDJ1	TRDV1	CALGEPRPSYGDRRTKLIF	TGTGCTCTTGGGGAACCGCGCCCTTCCTACGGAGATCGTCGTACTAAACTCATCTTT
large	TRDD3	TRDJ1	TRDV1	CALGERTIWGMGVLDTDKLIF	TGTGCTCTTGGGGAAAGGACGATCTGGGGGATGGGGGTGTTGGACACCGATAAACTCATCTTT
few	TRDD3	TRDJ3	TRAV29/DV5	CAPKEDTASWDTRQMFF	TGTGCACCTAAGGAGGATACGGCCTCCTGGGACACCCGACAGATGTTTTTC
medium-sized	NA	TRDJ1	TRDV2	CACDTAGPPYTDKLIF	TGTGCCTGTGACACCGCGGGCCCCCCGTACACCGATAAACTCATCTTT
medium-sized	TRDD3	TRDJ1	TRDV1	CALAWGISLPTDKLIF	TGTGCTCTTGCTTGGGGGATATCGCTCCCAACCGATAAACTCATCTTT
few	TRDD3	TRDJ2	TRDV1	CALGGLLPPNVLGDTGVTAQLFF	TGTGCTCTTGGGGGACTCCTCCCGCCGAACGTACTGGGGGATACAGGGGTGACAGCACAACTCTTCTTT
NA	TRDD3	TRDJ1	TRDV1	CALGDLSPAPVLGIGTDKLIF	TGTGCTCTTGGGGACCTATCCCCCGCCCCTGTACTGGGGATCGGCACCGATAAACTCATCTTT
NA	TRDD3	TRDJ1	TRDV1	CALGERHTLPGLPIVLGDTRLDTDKLIF	TGTGCTCTTGGGGAACGCCACACCCTTCCCGGACTACCCATAGTACTGGGGGATACTCGATTGGACACCGATAAACTCATCTTT
NA	NA	TRDJ3	TRDV2	CACDTGLSRSSYTLQMFF	TGTGCCTGTGACACCGGTCTCAGCCGCTCCTCGTACACCCTACAGATGTTTTTC
NA	TRDD3	TRDJ1	TRAV29/DV5	CAASASEYWGITDKLIF	TGTGCAGCAAGCGCCTCCGAGTACTGGGGGATAACCGATAAACTCATCTTT
few	TRDD3	TRDJ1	TRDV1	CALGEIWEARDEDWGIGDKLIF	TGTGCTCTTGGGGAAATCTGGGAGGCGAGGGATGAGGACTGGGGGATTGGCGATAAACTCATCTTT
few	NA	TRDJ1	TRDV1	CALGEPGTSYTDKLIF	TGTGCTCTTGGGGAGCCTGGCACCTCGTACACCGATAAACTCATCTTT
medium-sized	TRDD3	TRDJ1	TRDV1	CALGVPPSYGTGGYRFGVRLIF	TGTGCTCTTGGGGTACCCCCTTCCTACGGGACTGGGGGATACAGATTCGGGGTGAGGCTCATCTTT
NA	NA	TRDJ1	TRDV3	CAFHSSYDLGDKLIF	TGTGCCTTTCACTCCTCCTACGACCTGGGGGATAAACTCATCTTT
NA	NA	TRDJ1	TRDV2	CACDTVESHLPPGVLTDKLIF	TGTGCCTGTGACACCGTTGAGTCCCACCTGCCACCTGGAGTACTCACCGATAAACTCATCTTT
medium-sized	TRDD3	TRDJ1	TRDV2	CACDPLGDRDTDKLIF	TGTGCCTGTGACCCTCTGGGGGACCGAGACACCGATAAACTCATCTTT
few	TRDD3	TRDJ1	TRDV1	CALGEALPTYWGIAPGGKLIF	TGTGCTCTTGGGGAGGCACTTCCTACGTACTGGGGGATCGCCCCTGGGGGTAAACTCATCTTT
NA	NA	TRDJ1	TRDV3	CASVYSTPTELMANTDTLIF	TGTGCCTCAGTGTACTCTACTCCGACTGAGTTGATGGCCAACACCGATACACTCATCTTT
NA	TRDD3	TRDJ2	TRDV1	CALGDEGPPGWGTLSLTAQLFF	TGTGCTCTTGGGGATGAGGGTCCCCCAGGCTGGGGGACTCTCTCTTTGACAGCACAACTCTTCTTT
few	NA	TRDJ1	TRDV1	CALGATVLGADKLIF	TGTGCTCTTGGGGCTACCGTCCTCGGAGCTGATAAACTCATCTTT
few	NA	TRDJ1	TRDV2	CACDTVSLGDTSTQSTDKLIF	TGTGCCTGTGACACCGTGTCGCTGGGAGATACTTCTACTCAATCCACCGATAAACTTATCTTT
NA	TRDD3	TRDJ3	TRDV2	CACDTPDGGSSSWDTRQMFF	TGTGCCTGTGACACTCCCGATGGGGGATCCTCCTCCTGGGACACCCGACAGATGTTTTTC
few	NA	TRDJ1	TRDV3	CACSRRPRYTDKLIF	TGTGCCTGTTCACGCAGGCCGCGGTACACCGATAAACTCATCTTT
NA	TRDD3	TRDJ1	TRDV2	CACDTGSPGLGDTDKLIF	TGTGCCTGTGACACCGGTTCCCCGGGACTGGGGGACACCGATAAACTCATCTTT
NA	TRDD3	TRDJ1	TRDV2	CACDLLGMGDEFPDKLIF	TGTGCCTGTGACCTACTGGGAATGGGGGATGAGTTTCCTGATAAACTCATCTTT
NA	TRDD3	TRDJ1	TRDV2	CACEGSSRSGDTSTDKLIF	TGTGCCTGTGAAGGGAGTAGCCGGTCGGGGGATACTTCCACCGATAAACTCATCTTT
NA	TRDD3	TRDJ1	TRDV1	CALGELTFEYWGIPHTDKLIF	TGTGCTCTTGGGGAACTGACCTTCGAGTACTGGGGGATACCCCACACCGATAAACTCATCTTT
few	TRDD3	TRDJ1	TRDV2	CACDTLGTGGYDTTDKLIF	TGTGCCTGTGACACCCTTGGGACTGGGGGATACGATACCACCGATAAACTCATCTTT
large	TRDD3	TRDJ2	TRDV1	CALGKGILLKYGGILDLTAQLFF	TGTGCTCTTGGGAAGGGGATCCTACTGAAATACGGGGGGATACTGGACTTGACAGCACAACTCTTCTTT
once	TRDD3	TRDJ1	TRDV3	CASRQRSVRVVYQSTGGYAGTDKLIF	TGTGCCTCCAGGCAGAGAAGTGTTCGGGTTGTCTACCAATCTACTGGGGGATACGCGGGCACCGATAAACTCATCTTT
NA	TRDD3	TRDJ1	TRDV1	CALGETNPLLGDTRIFYGYTDKLIF	TGTGCTCTTGGGGAAACCAACCCCTTACTGGGGGATACGCGTATTTTTTATGGGTACACCGATAAACTCATCTTT
medium-sized	TRDD3	TRDJ1	TRDV2	CACDTLGDLDKLIF	TGTGCCTGTGACACTCTGGGGGACCTCGATAAACTCATCTTT
NA	TRDD3	TRDJ1	TRDV1	CALGEPPLFLDPAGGIRPYTDKLIF	TGTGCTCTTGGGGAACCACCTCTATTCCTGGACCCCGCCGGTGGGATACGCCCCTACACCGATAAACTCATCTTT
NA	NA	TRDJ1	TRDV3	CACHSSYDLGDKLIF	TGTGCCTGTCACTCCTCCTACGACCTGGGGGATAAACTCATCTTT
few	NA	TRDJ1	TRDV2	CACDTVESHLLTGVLTDKLIF	TGTGCCTGTGACACCGTTGAGTCCCACCTGCTTACTGGTGTACTCACCGATAAACTCATCTTT
NA	TRDD3	TRDJ1	TRDV1	CALGELDDDMYWGIRLSTDKLIF	TGTGCTCTTGGGGAACTAGATGATGATATGTACTGGGGGATACGCTTGAGCACCGATAAACTCATCTTT
NA	NA	TRDJ1	TRDV1	CALGEAFLRLLGGHEYTDKLIF	TGTGCTCTTGGGGAGGCCTTCCTACGCTTACTGGGGGGTCACGAGTACACCGATAAACTCATCTTT
few	TRDD3	TRDJ1	TRDV1	CALGAKGGDKFGDKLIF	TGTGCTCTTGGGGCGAAAGGAGGGGATAAATTTGGCGATAAACTCATCTTT
NA	TRDD3	TRDJ1	TRDV2	CACDVLTGETSTDKLIF	TGTGCCTGTGACGTATTGACTGGGGAGACGTCCACCGATAAACTCATCTTT
few	NA	TRDJ1	TRDV2	CACDAVGPELGETDKLIF	TGTGCCTGTGACGCCGTTGGCCCTGAACTAGGGGAAACCGATAAACTCATCTTT
few	NA	TRDJ1	TRDV2	CACDTRGETGKLIF	TGTGCCTGTGACACGCGGGGGGAGACCGGTAAACTCATCTTT
NA	TRDD3	TRDJ1	TRDV1	CALGVPPHDPRWIRLVVYTDKLIF	TGTGCTCTTGGGGTACCCCCCCATGATCCCCGGTGGATACGCTTGGTGGTTTACACCGATAAACTCATCTTT
medium-sized	TRDD3	TRDJ1	TRDV1	CALGKGPNTHRPGGRYKLIF	TGTGCTCTTGGGAAGGGTCCAAATACTCATAGACCTGGGGGTCGTTACAAACTCATCTTT
medium-sized	TRDD3	TRDJ1	TRDV1	CALGAQLPLWGLTDKLIF	TGTGCTCTTGGGGCTCAGCTTCCACTCTGGGGGCTTACCGATAAACTCATCTTT
NA	TRDD3	TRDJ1	TRDV2	CACDTGMAQMGDRSGKLIF	TGTGCCTGTGACACCGGTATGGCTCAGATGGGGGATAGAAGCGGTAAACTCATCTTT